These T cell receptor beta chains were read from a single sample in a study of yellow fever vaccine responses in identical twins. TCRdb redid the calling of the RT-PCR reads with MiXCR, one entry per CDR3 protein. The top ten hold 1.8% of the sample, which has 15,000 to 20,000 distinct CDR3 sequences, approximately 82% seen once. This specimen consisted of T cells from blood (PBMCs), unsorted or a sorted subset (not recorded which), obtained before or after yellow fever vaccination (not recorded which). Every receptor here comes from a woman between 18 and 29 years old who received the yellow fever vaccine. Both conserved end residues are part of each CDR3. A D gene is named only where the DNA matches it firmly. The size entry is marked missing in some rows and otherwise reads once, few, many or a size class.

clone size	J gene	D gene	V gene	CDR3 DNA	CDR3 protein
-	TRBJ2-2	-	TRBV11-1	TGTGCCAGCAGCCGACGGAACACCGGGGAGCTGTTTTTT	CASSRRNTGELFF
-	TRBJ2-1	-	TRBV11-2	TGTGCCAGCAGCTTGATCCGGGTCGATTCCTACAATGAGCAGTTCTTC	CASSLIRVDSYNEQFF
-	TRBJ1-2	-	TRBV14	TGTGCCAGCAGCCAAGATCTTATTCGTGGCTACACCTTC	CASSQDLIRGYTF
-	TRBJ2-3	TRBD2	TRBV6-7	TGTGCCAGCAGTTACGGGGGGGAAGATACGCAGTATTTT	CASSYGGEDTQYF
-	TRBJ1-2	TRBD1	TRBV6-1	TGTGCCAGCAGTACCAGGGGGTTTAATGGCTACACCTTC	CASSTRGFNGYTF
-	TRBJ2-4	TRBD1	TRBV6-2/TRBV6-3	TGTGCCAGCAGTTACTCGACAGGGATGACCAAAAACATTCAGTACTTC	CASSYSTGMTKNIQYF
once	TRBJ2-3	-	TRBV15	TGTGCCACCAGCAGAGCTACAACAGATACGCAGTATTTT	CATSRATTDTQYF
-	TRBJ2-4	-	TRBV11-1	TGTGCCAGCAGCTCTCCGGGGCCTCAGTACTTC	CASSSPGPQYF
few	TRBJ2-5	-	TRBV29-1	TGCAGCGCCCTGGACAGCTACGAGACCCAGTACTTC	CSALDSYETQYF
-	TRBJ2-7	-	TRBV3-1	TGTGCCAGCAGCCAAGTGGACGAGCAGTACTTC	CASSQVDEQYF
-	TRBJ1-4	-	TRBV11-3	TGTGCCAGCAGCTCAAATCAGGGATGGGAGGAAAAACTGTTTTTT	CASSSNQGWEEKLFF
-	TRBJ2-5	-	TRBV5-1	TGCGCCAGCAGCTTGGAGGGGGGTGGCCAAGAGACCCAGTACTTC	CASSLEGGGQETQYF
-	TRBJ2-7	-	TRBV12-3/TRBV12-4	TGTGCCAGCAGCCACTCCTACGAGCAGTACTTC	CASSHSYEQYF
-	TRBJ1-2	TRBD1	TRBV7-3	TGTGCCAGCAGCCCCCGCGCAGGGGGCGAGTATGGCTACACCTTC	CASSPRAGGEYGYTF
-	TRBJ2-3	TRBD2	TRBV7-3	TGTGCCAGCAGTTCGGGACTAGCGCCCACAGATACGCAGTATTTT	CASSSGLAPTDTQYF
-	TRBJ2-5	-	TRBV11-2	TGTGCCAGCAGCCTGATTAGCGGAGCCACGGAGACCCAGTACTTC	CASSLISGATETQYF
-	TRBJ1-1	TRBD1	TRBV29-1	TGCAGCGTTGAGGGACAGGAGGCTGAAGCTTTCTTT	CSVEGQEAEAFF
once	TRBJ2-7	-	TRBV19	TGTGCCAGTAGTATATATGACTCCCACGAGCAGTACTTC	CASSIYDSHEQYF
-	TRBJ2-7	TRBD1	TRBV5-1	TGCGCCAGCAGTGGGACAGCCTACGAGCAGTACTTC	CASSGTAYEQYF
-	TRBJ2-3	TRBD2	TRBV29-1	TGCAGCGTCGAGAGTGGACTAGCGGGAAGCGCAGATACGCAGTATTTT	CSVESGLAGSADTQYF
-	TRBJ1-2	TRBD1	TRBV7-2	TGTGCCAGCAGCAGCCCCGGGACAGCCTATGGCTACACCTTC	CASSSPGTAYGYTF
-	TRBJ2-2	-	TRBV12-3/TRBV12-4	TGTGCCAGCGTAACCGGTGGGAACACCGGGGAGCTGTTTTTT	CASVTGGNTGELFF
-	TRBJ2-7	TRBD2	TRBV27	TGTGCCAGCAGCTTGACTAGCGGGAGTGCCTACGAGCAGTACTTC	CASSLTSGSAYEQYF
-	TRBJ2-7	-	TRBV4-3	TGCGCCAGCAGCCAAGATAACAGTCCGGAGGTGGACGAGCAGTACTTC	CASSQDNSPEVDEQYF
-	TRBJ2-7	-	TRBV4-2	TGTGCCAGCAGCCAAGAAACGAGCGGCGAGCAGTACTTC	CASSQETSGEQYF
-	TRBJ2-1	-	TRBV5-1	TGCGCCAGCAGCTTGGATGTCTATGAGCAGTTCTTC	CASSLDVYEQFF
-	TRBJ1-1	-	TRBV20-1	TGCAGTGCTAGAGACCTGACAGCCGAAGCTTTCTTT	CSARDLTAEAFF
-	TRBJ2-3	-	TRBV23-1	TGCGCCAGCAGTCTGGGTCGTAGCACAGATACGCAGTATTTT	CASSLGRSTDTQYF
-	TRBJ2-6	-	TRBV4-3	TGCGCCAGCAGCCAAGATTACGGGACTGGGGCCAACGTCCTGACTTTC	CASSQDYGTGANVLTF
few	TRBJ2-7	TRBD2	TRBV13	TGTGCCAGCAGACTAGCGATCGAGCAGTACTTC	CASRLAIEQYF
-	TRBJ2-1	-	TRBV29-1	TGCAGCGTTAAGATGAATGAGCAGTTCTTC	CSVKMNEQFF
-	TRBJ2-1	-	TRBV3-1	TGTGCCAGCAGCCTCAGGGGGGCCGGTGTATATGAGCAGTTCTTC	CASSLRGAGVYEQFF
-	TRBJ2-7	TRBD1	TRBV7-2	TGTGCCAGCAGCTTAGCCCCGACAGGGGGCGGATTGCAGTACTTC	CASSLAPTGGGLQYF
-	TRBJ1-1	-	TRBV11-1	TGTGCCAGCAGCTCCGGGACGCCGGGTTTTGAAGCTTTCTTT	CASSSGTPGFEAFF
-	TRBJ2-3	-	TRBV6-5	TGTGCCAGTGCTAGCTGGGCATTCACAGATACGCAGTATTTT	CASASWAFTDTQYF
few	TRBJ2-7	TRBD1	TRBV11-2	TGTGCCAGCAGCGCCGGGACAGGGGCTTACGAGCAGTACTTC	CASSAGTGAYEQYF
-	TRBJ1-1	-	TRBV28	TGTGCCAGCAGTACCGTGGACACTGAAGCTTTCTTT	CASSTVDTEAFF
-	TRBJ1-1	-	TRBV2	TGTGCCAGCAGTCTCTCGGGAACTGAAGCTTTCTTT	CASSLSGTEAFF
-	TRBJ2-7	TRBD1	TRBV5-4	TGTGCCAGCAGCTTGGGGGACAGGGGTGACGAGCAGTACTTC	CASSLGDRGDEQYF
-	TRBJ1-1	-	TRBV7-9	TGTGCCAGCAGCTTAGGATCTCCACTGCGAGGTGAAGCTTTCTTT	CASSLGSPLRGEAFF
-	TRBJ2-7	-	TRBV20-1	TGCAGTGCTCCGGAGGGGAAGTACGAGCAGTACTTC	CSAPEGKYEQYF
-	TRBJ2-3	-	TRBV2	TGTGCCAGCAGACATGAAGCCCCTAGATCGCAGTATTTT	CASRHEAPRSQYF
-	TRBJ2-5	-	TRBV29-1	TGCAGCGTTGACTGGGGTTCGGGGGACCTCCAAGAGACCCAGTACTTC	CSVDWGSGDLQETQYF
-	TRBJ2-7	TRBD1	TRBV4-1	TGCGCCAGCAGGGGGACAGGGGAGGACGAGCAGTACTTC	CASRGTGEDEQYF
few	TRBJ2-1	-	TRBV12-3/TRBV12-4	TGTGCCAGCAGTTTAGCTTCCCTTTACAATGAGCAGTTCTTC	CASSLASLYNEQFF
-	TRBJ2-1	TRBD1	TRBV29-1	TGCAGCGTTGCGGACAGGGACCTATTCGGTGAGCAGTTCTTC	CSVADRDLFGEQFF
-	TRBJ2-1	TRBD2	TRBV11-3	TGTGCCAGCAGCTTGCTAGCGGGAGTTGTCGATGAGCAGTTCTTC	CASSLLAGVVDEQFF
-	TRBJ1-5	-	TRBV23-1	TGCGCCAGCAGTCAATCTAGGCAGATCAATCAGCCCCAGCATTTT	CASSQSRQINQPQHF
-	TRBJ2-1	TRBD1	TRBV25-1	TGTGCCAGCAGGCCCCGGACAGGGGTTTTCAATGAGCAGTTCTTC	CASRPRTGVFNEQFF
few	TRBJ2-1	TRBD1	TRBV29-1	TGCAGCGTTGGACAGGGTGGCAATGAGCAGTTCTTC	CSVGQGGNEQFF
few	TRBJ2-1	-	TRBV11-2	TGTGCCAGCAGCTTAGAACTAGCGCAGTTCTTC	CASSLELAQFF
-	TRBJ2-7	-	TRBV5-4	TGTGCCAGCAGCTCCCCTACCGGCGAGCAGTACTTC	CASSSPTGEQYF
few	TRBJ2-7	-	TRBV11-3	TGTGCCAGCAGCTTAGATCGGGGCAGGAGCTACGAGCAGTACTTC	CASSLDRGRSYEQYF
-	TRBJ2-3	-	TRBV14	TGTGCCAGCAGCCAAGATCACCCCACAGATACGCAGTATTTT	CASSQDHPTDTQYF
-	TRBJ2-7	TRBD1	TRBV11-2	TGTGCCAGCAGCTTAGAACGGGACAGGGAGCAGTACTTC	CASSLERDREQYF